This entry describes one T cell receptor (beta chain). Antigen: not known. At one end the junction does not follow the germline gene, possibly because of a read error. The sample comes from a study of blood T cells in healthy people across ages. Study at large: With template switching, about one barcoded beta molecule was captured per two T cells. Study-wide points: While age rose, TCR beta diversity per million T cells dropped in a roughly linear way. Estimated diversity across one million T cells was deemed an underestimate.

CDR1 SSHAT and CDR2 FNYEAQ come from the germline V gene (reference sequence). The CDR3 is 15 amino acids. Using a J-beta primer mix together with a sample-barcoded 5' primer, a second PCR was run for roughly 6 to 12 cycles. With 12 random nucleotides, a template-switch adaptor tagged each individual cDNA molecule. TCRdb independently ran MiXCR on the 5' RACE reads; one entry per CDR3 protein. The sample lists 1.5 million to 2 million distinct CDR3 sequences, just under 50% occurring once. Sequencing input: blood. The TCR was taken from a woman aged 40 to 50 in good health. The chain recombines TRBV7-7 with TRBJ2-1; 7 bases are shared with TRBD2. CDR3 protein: CASSPAGLVSSEQFF. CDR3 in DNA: TGTGCTAGCAGCCCCGCCGGACTAGTAAGCAGTGAGCAGTTCTTC.